Sequencing of this T cell receptor (beta chain) was carried out in a study of radiation and T cells in renal cell carcinoma. The sample's time point: blood 2 weeks post-SBRT. Treatment indicated: 15 Gy SBRT to primary tumor, nephrectomy 4 weeks later. TCRdb's table, derived via immunoSEQ multiplex PCR, lists solely in-frame clones and lacks some. This sample yields around 130,000 clones, of which approximately 80% are seen a single time; 1.5% to 2% belongs to the top ten. The sequencing here drew on blood, taken from a patient whose treatment included radiotherapy and nephrectomy. This sequence originates from a woman aged 60 to 75 with renal cell carcinoma.

This CDR3 reads CASSRDSNQPQHF. The CDR3 nucleotides read TGTGCCAGCAGTAGAGATAGCAATCAGCCCCAGCATTTT. J is TRBJ1-5 and V is TRBV2, with D unresolved. CDR3 length equals 13 residues. The germline gives CDR1 SNHLY, CDR2 FYNNEI. The V end lost 5 bases, the J end lost 0 bases, and 5 bases lay between the germline ends.